This T cell receptor (beta chain) came from a study of human thymus T cells. The CDR3 loop spans 18 amino acids. Germline V gene sequence: CDR1 MGHRA, CDR2 YSYEKL. With 2 bases removed from V and 3 bases from J, the gap between germline ends came to 21 bases. Blood DNA came from all available leukocytes, not a fixed cell number. The data were produced by immunoSEQ multiplex PCR, yet TCRdb's version contains in-frame clones alone and is incomplete. The data contain tens of thousands of clones, about 93% of them singletons. Material for sequencing was blood. V and J are TRBV4-1 and TRBJ2-3; D unclear. The origin of this receptor is a boy younger than two with a congenital heart defect but otherwise immunologically healthy. CDR3 DNA: TGCGCCAGCAGCCAATCAGGTATGCGCGGAGATAGGACAGATACGCAGTATTTT. This gives the protein CASSQSGMRGDRTDTQYF.